These 5 T cell receptor beta chains originate from one sample sequenced in a study of blood T cell repertoires in COVID-19. Sequencing was performed with immunoSEQ multiplex PCR; in TCRdb, only in-frame clones are kept and a portion is missing. The table lists about 280,000 clones, more than 70% of them singletons. The sequenced sample consisted of PBMCs or T cells enriched from blood (not recorded which). The receptors shown here come from an older woman in a cohort exposed to, infected with or recovered from COVID-19 (not recorded which).

This clone was seen just once. The chain is built from TRBV21-1 and TRBJ2-3; TRBD2, as called in the table, went unchecked against the DNA. TRBV21-1 is given as a pseudogene. This CDR3 region has 14 residues. The CDR3 DNA follows: TGTGCCAGCAGCAAAAGGGACTTCACAGATACGCAGTATTTT. It specifies CASSKRDFTDTQYF.

This clone was observed a few times. J is TRBJ2-4 and V is TRBV14, with TRBD2 matching 9 bases. With 6 bases clipped from V and 4 bases from J, the junction kept 7 bases outside the gene matches. The CDR3 runs 15 residues. Germline V gene data show CDR1 as SGHDN and CDR2 as FVKESK. The CDR3 coding sequence is TGTGCCAGCAGAAGCTCGACTAGCGGAAAAAACATTCAGTACTTC. It codes for CASRSSTSGKNIQYF. Variable domain in full (rest from reference TRBV14 and TRBJ2-4): EAGVTQFPSHSVIEKGQTVTLRCDPISGHDNLYWYRRVMGKEIKFLLHFVKESKQDESGMPNNRFLAERTGGTYSTLKVQPAELEDSGVYFCASRSSTSGKNIQYFGAGTRLSVL.

Note on this clone: Other DNA sequences in this specimen translate into the identical CDR3. The rearrangement joins TRBV19 to TRBJ1-5; 7 bases agree with TRBD1. This CDR3 has 13 amino acids. After removal of 6 bases from V and 4 bases from J, the junction contained 3 bases not matched to a gene. From germline, CDR1 is LNHDA and CDR2 SQIVND (reference sequence). The CDR3 DNA follows: TGTGCCAGTAGCATGACAGGGAATCAGCCCCAGCATTTT. The encoded protein is CASSMTGNQPQHF. The complete variable domain, with remaining parts taken from reference TRBV19 and TRBJ1-5, reads DGGITQSPKYLFRKEGQNVTLSCEQNLNHDAMYWYRQDPGQGLRLIYYSQIVNDFQKGDIAEGYSVSREKKESFPLTVTSAQKNPTAFYLCASSMTGNQPQHFGDGTRLSIL.

V gene TRBV11-2 combines with J gene TRBJ2-7; 8 bases map to TRBD2. Germline V gene lookup returns CDR1 SGHAT and CDR2 FQNNGV. With V trimmed by 4 bases and J by 0 bases, 8 bases remained unmatched. This CDR3 has 16 amino acids. The CDR3 bases are TGTGCCAGCAGCTCTCGACTAGCGCTTAGCTCCTACGAGCAGTACTTC. Translated: CASSSRLALSSYEQYF.

V and J are TRBV7-3 and TRBJ1-2, with D possibly being TRBD1 (6 bases). Germline V gives CDR1 SGHTA, CDR2 FQGTGA. The CDR3 length is 13 residues. Trimming took 4 bases from V and 8 from J, leaving 14 bases between them. CDR3 in DNA: TGTGCCAGCAGCTGGAACAGGGTTGGAGGCTACACCTTC. This codes for CASSWNRVGGYTF.